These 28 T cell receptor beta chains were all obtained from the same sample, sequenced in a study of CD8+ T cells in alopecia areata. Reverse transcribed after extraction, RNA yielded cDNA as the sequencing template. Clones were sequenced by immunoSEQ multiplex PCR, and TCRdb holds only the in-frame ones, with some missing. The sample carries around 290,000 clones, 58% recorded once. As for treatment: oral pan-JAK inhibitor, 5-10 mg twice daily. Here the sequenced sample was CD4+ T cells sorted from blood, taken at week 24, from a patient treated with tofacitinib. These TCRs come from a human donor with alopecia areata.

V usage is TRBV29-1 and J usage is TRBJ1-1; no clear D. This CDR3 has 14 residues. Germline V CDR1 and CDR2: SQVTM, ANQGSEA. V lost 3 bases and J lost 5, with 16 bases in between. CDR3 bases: TGCAGCGTTGAGCCGGCCCTTAAAAAGACTGAAGCTTTCTTT. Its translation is CSVEPALKKTEAFF.

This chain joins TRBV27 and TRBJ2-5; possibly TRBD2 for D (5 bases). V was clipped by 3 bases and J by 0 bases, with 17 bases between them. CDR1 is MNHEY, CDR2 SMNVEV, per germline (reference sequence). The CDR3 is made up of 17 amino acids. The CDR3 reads CASSLSSLNPYQETQYF. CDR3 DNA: TGTGCCAGCAGTTTGTCTAGCCTAAATCCGTACCAAGAGACCCAGTACTTC.

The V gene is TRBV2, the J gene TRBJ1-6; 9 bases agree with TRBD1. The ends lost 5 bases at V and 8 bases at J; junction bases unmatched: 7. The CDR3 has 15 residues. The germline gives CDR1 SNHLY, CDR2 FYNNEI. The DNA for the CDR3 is TGTGCCAGCAGTCGGACAGGGGTTTCGGATTCACCCCTCCACTTT. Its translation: CASSRTGVSDSPLHF.

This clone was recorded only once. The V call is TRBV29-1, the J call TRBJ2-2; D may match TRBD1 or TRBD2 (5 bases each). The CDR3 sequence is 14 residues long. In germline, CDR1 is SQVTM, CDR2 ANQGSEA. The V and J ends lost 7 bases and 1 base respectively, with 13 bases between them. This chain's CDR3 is CSARDPRNTGELFF. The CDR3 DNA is TGCAGCGCCCGGGACCCCCGGAACACCGGGGAGCTGTTTTTT.

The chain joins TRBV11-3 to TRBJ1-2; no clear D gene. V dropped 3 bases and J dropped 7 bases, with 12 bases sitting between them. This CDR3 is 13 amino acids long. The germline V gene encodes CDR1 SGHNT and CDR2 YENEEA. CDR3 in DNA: TGTGCCAGCAGCTTGGAGGGATCAATTGGCTACACCTTC. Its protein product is CASSLEGSIGYTF. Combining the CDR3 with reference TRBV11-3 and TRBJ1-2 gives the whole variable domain EAGVVQSPRYKIIEKKQPVAFWCNPISGHNTLYWYLQNLGQGPELLIRYENEEAVDDSQLPKDRFSAERLKGVDSTLKIQPAELGDSAVYLCASSLEGSIGYTFGSGTRLTVV.

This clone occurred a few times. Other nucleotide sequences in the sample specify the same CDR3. DNA for the CDR3: TGCGCCAGCAGCTTGGACGGGACCGGGGAGCTGTTTTTT. Translating gives CASSLDGTGELFF. The chain recombines TRBV5-1 with TRBJ2-2; D is uncertain. The CDR3 spans 13 residues. V lost 0 bases, J lost 5 bases, and 5 bases lay in between. Germline values: CDR1 SGHRS, CDR2 YFSETQ.

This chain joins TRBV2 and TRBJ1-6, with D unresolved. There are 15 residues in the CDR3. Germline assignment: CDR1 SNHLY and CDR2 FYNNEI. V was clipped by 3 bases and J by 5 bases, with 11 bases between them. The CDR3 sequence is CASSESGQNNSPLHF. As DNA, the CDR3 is TGTGCCAGCAGTGAGTCTGGGCAGAATAATTCACCCCTCCACTTT.

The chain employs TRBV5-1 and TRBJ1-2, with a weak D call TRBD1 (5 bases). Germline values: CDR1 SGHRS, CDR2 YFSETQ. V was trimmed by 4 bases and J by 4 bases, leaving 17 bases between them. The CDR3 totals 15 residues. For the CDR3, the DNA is TGCGCCAGCAGCCCCGAGGGGACCGAAGCCTATGGCTACACCTTC. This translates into CASSPEGTEAYGYTF.

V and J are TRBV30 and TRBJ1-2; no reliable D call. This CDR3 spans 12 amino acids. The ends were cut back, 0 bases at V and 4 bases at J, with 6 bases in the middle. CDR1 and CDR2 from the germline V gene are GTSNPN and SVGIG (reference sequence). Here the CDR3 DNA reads TGTGCCTGGAGTGTAACCAGCTATGGCTACACCTTC. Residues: CAWSVTSYGYTF. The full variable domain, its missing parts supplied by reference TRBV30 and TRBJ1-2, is SQTIHQWPATLVQPVGSPLSLECTVEGTSNPNLYWYRQAAGRGLQLLFYSVGIGQISSEVPQNLSASRPQDRQFILSSKKLLLSDSGFYLCAWSVTSYGYTFGSGTRLTVV.

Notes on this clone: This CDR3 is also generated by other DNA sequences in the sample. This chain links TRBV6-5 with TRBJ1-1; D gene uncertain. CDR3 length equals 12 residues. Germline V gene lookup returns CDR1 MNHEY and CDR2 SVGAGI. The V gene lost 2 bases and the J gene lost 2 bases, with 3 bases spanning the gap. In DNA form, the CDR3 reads TGTGCCAGCAGTTACAGAAACACTGAAGCTTTCTTT. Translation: CASSYRNTEAFF.

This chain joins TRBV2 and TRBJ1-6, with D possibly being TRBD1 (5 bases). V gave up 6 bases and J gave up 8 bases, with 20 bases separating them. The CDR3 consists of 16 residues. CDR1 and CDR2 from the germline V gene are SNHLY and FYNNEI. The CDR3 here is CASRSLGGPPYSPLHF. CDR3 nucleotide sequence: TGTGCCAGCAGATCCTTGGGGGGACCTCCCTATTCACCCCTCCACTTT.

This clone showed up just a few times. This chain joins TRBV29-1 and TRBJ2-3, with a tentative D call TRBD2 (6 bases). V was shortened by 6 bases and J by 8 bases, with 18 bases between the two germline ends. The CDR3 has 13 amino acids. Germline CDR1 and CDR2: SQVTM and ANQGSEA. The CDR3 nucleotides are TGCAGCGTCCACAGATCCGACGGGGGTACGCAGTATTTT. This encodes CSVHRSDGGTQYF.

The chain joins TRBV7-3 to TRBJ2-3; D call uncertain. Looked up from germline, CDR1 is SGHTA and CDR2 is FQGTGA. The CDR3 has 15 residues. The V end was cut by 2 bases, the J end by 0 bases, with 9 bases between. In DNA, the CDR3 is TGTGCCAGCAGCTTAGAAAGGCTGAGCACAGATACGCAGTATTTT. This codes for CASSLERLSTDTQYF.

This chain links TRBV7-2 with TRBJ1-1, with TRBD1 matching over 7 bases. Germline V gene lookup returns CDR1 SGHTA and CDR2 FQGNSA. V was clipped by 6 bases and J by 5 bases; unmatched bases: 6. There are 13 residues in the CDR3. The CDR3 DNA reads TGTGCCAGCAGGTCAGGGGGACGTACTGAAGCTTTCTTT. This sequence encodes CASRSGGRTEAFF. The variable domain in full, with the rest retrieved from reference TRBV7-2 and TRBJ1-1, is GAGVSQSPSNKVTEKGKDVELRCDPISGHTALYWYRQSLGQGLEFLIYFQGNSAPDKSGLPSDRFSAERTGGSVSTLTIQRTQQEDSAVYLCASRSGGRTEAFFGQGTRLTVV.

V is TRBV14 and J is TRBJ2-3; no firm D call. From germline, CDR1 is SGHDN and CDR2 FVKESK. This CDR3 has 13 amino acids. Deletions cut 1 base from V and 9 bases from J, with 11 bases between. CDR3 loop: CASSQVILSTQYF. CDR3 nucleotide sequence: TGTGCCAGCAGCCAAGTAATATTATCGACGCAGTATTTT. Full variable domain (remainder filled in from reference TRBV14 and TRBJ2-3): EAGVTQFPSHSVIEKGQTVTLRCDPISGHDNLYWYRRVMGKEIKFLLHFVKESKQDESGMPNNRFLAERTGGTYSTLKVQPAELEDSGVYFCASSQVILSTQYFGPGTRLTVL.

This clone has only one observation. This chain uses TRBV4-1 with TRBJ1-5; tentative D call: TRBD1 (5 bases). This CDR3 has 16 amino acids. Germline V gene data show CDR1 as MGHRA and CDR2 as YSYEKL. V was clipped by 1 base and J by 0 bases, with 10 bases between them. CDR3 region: CASSQGRGYSNQPQHF. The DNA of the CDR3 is TGCGCCAGCAGCCAAGGAAGGGGCTATAGCAATCAGCCCCAGCATTTT.

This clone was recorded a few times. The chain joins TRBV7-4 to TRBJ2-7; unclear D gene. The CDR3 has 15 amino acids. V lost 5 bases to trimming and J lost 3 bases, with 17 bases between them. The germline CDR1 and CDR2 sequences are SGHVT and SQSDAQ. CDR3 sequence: CASSRRVEHLYEQYF. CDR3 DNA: TGTGCCAGCAGCCGCCGGGTAGAGCATCTCTACGAGCAGTACTTC.

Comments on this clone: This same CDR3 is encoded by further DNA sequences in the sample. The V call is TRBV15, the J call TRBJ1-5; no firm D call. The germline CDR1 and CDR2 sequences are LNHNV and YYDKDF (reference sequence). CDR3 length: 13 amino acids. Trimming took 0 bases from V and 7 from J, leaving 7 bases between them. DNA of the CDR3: TGTGCCACCAGCAGAGATCTGGCCCAGCCCCAGCATTTT. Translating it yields CATSRDLAQPQHF.

CDR3 in DNA: TGTGCCTGGAGAGGGTACCGGGACACTGAAGCTTTCTTT. Protein product: CAWRGYRDTEAFF. This chain joins TRBV30 and TRBJ1-1; D unresolved. V gave up 3 bases and J gave up 3 bases, with 11 bases separating them. The CDR3 loop spans 13 amino acids. Per germline, CDR1 GTSNPN and CDR2 SVGIG (reference sequence).

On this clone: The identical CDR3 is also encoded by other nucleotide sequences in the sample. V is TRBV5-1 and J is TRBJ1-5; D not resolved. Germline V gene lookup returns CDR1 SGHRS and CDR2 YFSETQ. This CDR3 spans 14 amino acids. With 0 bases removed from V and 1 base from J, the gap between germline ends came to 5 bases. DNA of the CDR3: TGCGCCAGCAGCTTGGGTGTCAGCAATCAGCCCCAGCATTTT. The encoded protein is CASSLGVSNQPQHF.

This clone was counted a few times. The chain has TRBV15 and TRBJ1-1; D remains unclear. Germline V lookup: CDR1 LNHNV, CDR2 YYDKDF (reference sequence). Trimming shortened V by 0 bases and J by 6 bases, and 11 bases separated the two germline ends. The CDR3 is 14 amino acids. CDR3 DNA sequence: TGTGCCACCAGCAGAGAATGGCAGGACGCTGAAGCTTTCTTT. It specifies CATSREWQDAEAFF.

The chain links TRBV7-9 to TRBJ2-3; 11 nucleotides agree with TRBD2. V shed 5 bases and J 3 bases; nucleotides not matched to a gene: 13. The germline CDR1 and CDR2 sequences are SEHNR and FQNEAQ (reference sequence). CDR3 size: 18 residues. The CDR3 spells CASSKLGSGGAETDTQYF. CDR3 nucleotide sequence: TGTGCCAGCAGCAAACTCGGTAGCGGGGGGGCCGAAACAGATACGCAGTATTTT.

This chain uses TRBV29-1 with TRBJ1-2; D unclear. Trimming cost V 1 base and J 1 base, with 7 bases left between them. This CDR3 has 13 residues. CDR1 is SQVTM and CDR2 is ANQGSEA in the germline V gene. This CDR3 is CSVEGEVNYGYTF. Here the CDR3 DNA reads TGCAGCGTTGAAGGGGAGGTTAACTATGGCTACACCTTC.

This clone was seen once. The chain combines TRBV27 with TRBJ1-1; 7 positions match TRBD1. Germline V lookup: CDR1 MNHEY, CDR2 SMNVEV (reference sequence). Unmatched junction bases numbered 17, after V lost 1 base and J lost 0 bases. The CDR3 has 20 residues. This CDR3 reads CASSLLGLRGRADMNTEAFF. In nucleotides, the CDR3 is TGTGCCAGCAGTTTATTGGGCCTGAGGGGGCGAGCAGATATGAACACTGAAGCTTTCTTT.

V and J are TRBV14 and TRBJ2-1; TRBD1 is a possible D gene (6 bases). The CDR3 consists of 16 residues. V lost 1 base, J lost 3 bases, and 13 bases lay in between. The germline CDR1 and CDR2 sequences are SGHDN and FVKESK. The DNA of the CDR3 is TGTGCCAGCAGCCAAGCCCCCCGGGACATCTACAATGAGCAGTTCTTC. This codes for CASSQAPRDIYNEQFF.

CDR3 protein: CASSVSGPPQETQYF. The CDR3 region has the DNA TGTGCCAGCAGTGTCTCCGGGCCACCCCAAGAGACCCAGTACTTC. J is TRBJ2-5 and V is TRBV6-5; D is unresolved. This CDR3 has 15 amino acids. Trimming stripped 5 bases from V and 1 base from J, with 14 bases between. Germline CDR1 and CDR2: MNHEY and SVGAGI.

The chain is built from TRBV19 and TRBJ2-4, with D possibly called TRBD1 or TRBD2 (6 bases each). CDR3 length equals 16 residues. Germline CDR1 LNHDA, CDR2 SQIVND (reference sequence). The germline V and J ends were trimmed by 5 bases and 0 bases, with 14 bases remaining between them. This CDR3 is CASSPGARLAKNIQYF. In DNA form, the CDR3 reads TGTGCCAGTAGTCCGGGGGCGCGCCTAGCCAAAAACATTCAGTACTTC. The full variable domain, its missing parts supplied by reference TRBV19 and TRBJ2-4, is DGGITQSPKYLFRKEGQNVTLSCEQNLNHDAMYWYRQDPGQGLRLIYYSQIVNDFQKGDIAEGYSVSREKKESFPLTVTSAQKNPTAFYLCASSPGARLAKNIQYFGAGTRLSVL.

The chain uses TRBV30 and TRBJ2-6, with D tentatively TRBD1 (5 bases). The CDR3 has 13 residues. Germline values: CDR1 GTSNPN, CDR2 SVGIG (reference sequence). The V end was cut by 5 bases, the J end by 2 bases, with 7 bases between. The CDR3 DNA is TGTGCCTGGGCAGGGACTGGGGCCAACGTCCTGACTTTC. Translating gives CAWAGTGANVLTF.